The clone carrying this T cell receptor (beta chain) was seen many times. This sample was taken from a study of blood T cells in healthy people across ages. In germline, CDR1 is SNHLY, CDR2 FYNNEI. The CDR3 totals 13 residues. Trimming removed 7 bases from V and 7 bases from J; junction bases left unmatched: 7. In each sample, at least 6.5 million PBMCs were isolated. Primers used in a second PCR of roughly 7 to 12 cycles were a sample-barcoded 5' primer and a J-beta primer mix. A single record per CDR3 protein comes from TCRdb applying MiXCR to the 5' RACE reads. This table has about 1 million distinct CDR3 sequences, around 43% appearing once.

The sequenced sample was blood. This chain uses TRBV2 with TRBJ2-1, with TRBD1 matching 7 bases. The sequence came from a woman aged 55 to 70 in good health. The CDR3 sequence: CASKQARGNEQFF. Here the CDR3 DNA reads TGTGCCAGCAAACAGGCCAGGGGGAATGAGCAGTTCTTC.